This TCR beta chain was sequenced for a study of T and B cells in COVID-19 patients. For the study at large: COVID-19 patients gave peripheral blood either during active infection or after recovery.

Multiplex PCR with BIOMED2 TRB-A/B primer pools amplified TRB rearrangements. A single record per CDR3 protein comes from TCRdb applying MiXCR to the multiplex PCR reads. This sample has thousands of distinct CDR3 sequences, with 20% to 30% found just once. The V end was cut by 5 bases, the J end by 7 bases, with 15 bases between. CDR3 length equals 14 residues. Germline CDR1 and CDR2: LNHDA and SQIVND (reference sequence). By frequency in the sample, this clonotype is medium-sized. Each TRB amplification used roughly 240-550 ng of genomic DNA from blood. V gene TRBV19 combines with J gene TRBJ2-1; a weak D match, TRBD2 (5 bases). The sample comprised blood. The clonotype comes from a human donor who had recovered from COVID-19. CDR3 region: CASSWLVRGNEQFF. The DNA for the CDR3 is TGTGCCAGTAGTTGGCTAGTACGGGGTAATGAGCAGTTCTTC.